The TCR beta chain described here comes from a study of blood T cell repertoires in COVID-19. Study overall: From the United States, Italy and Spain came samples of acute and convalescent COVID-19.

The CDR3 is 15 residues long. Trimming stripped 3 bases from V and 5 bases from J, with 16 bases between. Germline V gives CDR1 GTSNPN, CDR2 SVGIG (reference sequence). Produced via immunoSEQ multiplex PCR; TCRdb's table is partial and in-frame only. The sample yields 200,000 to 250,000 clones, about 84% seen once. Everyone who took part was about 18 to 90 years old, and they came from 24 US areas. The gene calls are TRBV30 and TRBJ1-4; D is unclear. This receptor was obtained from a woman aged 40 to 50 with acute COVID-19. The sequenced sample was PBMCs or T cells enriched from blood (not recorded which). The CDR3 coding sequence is TGTGCCTGGAGGATCCGGCGGGAGAACAATGAAAAACTGTTTTTT. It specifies CAWRIRRENNEKLFF.